A single TCR beta chain is shown here with its context. What it binds is not known. This sample was taken from a study of T cell responses to AZD1222 COVID-19 vaccine. Study information: Pooled samples include second doses given at about 4 or 12 weeks. Study-level results: Increased Spike-specific TCR breadth and depth were observed after two AZD1222 doses. CD4 TCRs associated with vaccination spanned spike, dominating at 160-218 and 743-854. All repertoire sampling was performed exclusively after the peak T cell response.

Assay: immunoSEQ multiplex PCR; the TCRdb copy retains only in-frame clones and omits some. The top ten clones hold about a sixth of a sample with around 94,000 clones, around 82% of them seen once. The sequenced sample was peripheral blood, obtained on day 0 of AZD1222 vaccination. This TCR was recovered from an adult in good health.

The DNA of the CDR3 is TGTGCCAGCAGCTTGGGGAATGTTGGAAACACCATATATTTT. Its protein product is CASSLGNVGNTIYF. This chain uses TRBV13 with TRBJ1-3; no clear D. The germline CDR1 and CDR2 sequences are PRHDT and FYEKMQ (reference sequence). V was clipped by 3 bases and J by 3 bases, with 9 bases between them. The CDR3 is 14 residues long.